This T cell receptor (beta chain) was retrieved from a study of blood T cell repertoires in COVID-19. This table comes from immunoSEQ multiplex PCR, and its TCRdb copy is limited to in-frame clones, with some not included. The repertoire holds 250,000 to 400,000 clones, with around 87% as singletons. Participants were aged roughly 18 to 89 years from 20 to 30 US areas. Self-reported history from a screening survey and questionnaire set each donor's cohort. The V gene's germline CDR1 is SNHLY and CDR2 FYNNEI. There are 14 residues in the CDR3. Losses at the gene ends were 2 bases for V and 3 bases for J; bases not matched to a gene: 4.

The sample taken for sequencing was PBMCs or T cells enriched from blood (not recorded which). The clonotype was recovered from a woman in her thirties who had recovered from COVID-19. The V and J genes are TRBV2 and TRBJ2-7; 7 bases fit TRBD2. CDR3 in DNA: TGTGCCAGCAGTGAAAGAATAGCGGGCTACGAGCAGTACTTC. Translating it yields CASSERIAGYEQYF.